This passage covers 14 T cell receptor beta chains from one sample sequenced in a study of T cell responses to AZD1222 COVID-19 vaccine. Method: immunoSEQ multiplex PCR; TCRdb's copy keeps in-frame clones and lacks some. Here the sample spans tens of thousands of clones, more than 75% being singletons. Sequencing used peripheral blood, obtained on day 0 of AZD1222 vaccination. These receptors originate from an adult in good health.

The chain is built from TRBV28 and TRBJ2-3; 8 bases line up with TRBD2. Losses at the gene ends were 5 bases for V and 1 base for J; bases not matched to a gene: 8. This CDR3 comprises 16 residues. CDR1 MDHEN and CDR2 SYDVKM come from the germline V gene. The CDR3 DNA is TGTGCCAGCAGTGGATCTAGAGCGGGAGGCACAGATACGCAGTATTTT. Protein sequence: CASSGSRAGGTDTQYF.

This chain joins TRBV19 and TRBJ2-2; no clear D. The ends were cut back, 7 bases at V and 2 bases at J, with 14 bases in the middle. The CDR3 consists of 15 residues. Germline loops: CDR1 LNHDA, CDR2 SQIVND (reference sequence). Here the CDR3 DNA reads TGTGCCAGTACCTCGCGACCGGGCAACACCGGGGAGCTGTTTTTT. Amino acids: CASTSRPGNTGELFF.

The V gene is TRBV11-3, the J gene TRBJ2-7, with 11 bases aligning to TRBD1. The V segment lost 0 bases and the J segment 5 bases; nucleotides outside the gene matches: 0. Germline assignment: CDR1 SGHNT and CDR2 YENEEA. CDR3 length equals 14 residues. The CDR3 DNA reads TGTGCCAGCAGCTTAGAGGGACAGGGGGACGAGCAGTACTTC. This translates into CASSLEGQGDEQYF.

The chain has TRBV7-2 and TRBJ2-5; D is unresolved. Looked up from germline, CDR1 is SGHTA and CDR2 is FQGNSA. Trimming stripped 7 bases from V and 4 bases from J, with 13 bases between. CDR3 length: 13 residues. CDR3: CASTPGPTETQYF. DNA of the CDR3: TGTGCCAGCACCCCCGGCCCAACAGAGACCCAGTACTTC.

CDR3 DNA sequence: TGTGCCAGCAGTGGGGACGGACCCTATGGCTACACCTTC. Translation gives CASSGDGPYGYTF. V is TRBV2 and J is TRBJ1-2; tentative D call: TRBD1 (5 bases). The germline CDR1 and CDR2 sequences are SNHLY and FYNNEI. The CDR3 sequence is 13 residues long. The V and J ends lost 4 bases and 4 bases respectively, with 10 bases between them.

This clone has just a few counts. As DNA, the CDR3 is TGTGCCAGCAGTGCCGTGAGCCCTGACACCGGGGAGCTGTTTTTT. This encodes CASSAVSPDTGELFF. This chain uses TRBV2 with TRBJ2-2; D gene uncertain. The germline CDR1 and CDR2 sequences are SNHLY and FYNNEI. Trimming stripped 4 bases from V and 3 bases from J, with 12 bases between. The CDR3 has 15 residues.

The chain is built from TRBV30 and TRBJ1-3, with TRBD1 matching 7 bases. Germline V gene data show CDR1 as GTSNPN and CDR2 as SVGIG (reference sequence). V lost 6 bases and J lost 1; bases outside the gene matches: 6. CDR3 length: 14 amino acids. In DNA, the CDR3 is TGTGCCTGTTCAGGGGGGTGGTCTGGAAACACCATATATTTT. This translates into CACSGGWSGNTIYF.

The V and J genes are TRBV12-3 or TRBV12-4 and TRBJ1-2; D is perhaps TRBD1 (5 bases). This CDR3 contains 13 residues. V was shortened by 3 bases and J by 8 bases, with 13 bases between the two germline ends. The CDR3: CASSLRQGDGYTF. The CDR3 nucleotides read TGTGCCAGCAGTTTGAGGCAGGGAGACGGCTACACCTTC.

This clone has more than one count but fewer than ten. The J gene is TRBJ2-4, the V gene TRBV7-2; D perhaps matches TRBD1 (6 bases). Germline CDR1 reads SGHTA; CDR2 reads FQGNSA. This CDR3 has 14 amino acids. Trimming removed 1 base from V and 6 bases from J, with 10 bases in between. The CDR3 reads CASSLGGGRNIQYF. As DNA, the CDR3 is TGTGCCAGCAGCTTAGGAGGGGGACGAAACATTCAGTACTTC.

The J gene is TRBJ2-2, the V gene TRBV30; possible D gene TRBD2, 6 bases. Per the germline V gene, CDR1 is GTSNPN and CDR2 is SVGIG (reference sequence). The CDR3 is 16 residues long. V dropped 2 bases and J dropped 5 bases, with 18 bases sitting between them. The CDR3 loop reads CAWSRLPGEGTGELFF. Written as DNA, the CDR3 is TGTGCCTGGAGTCGATTACCGGGAGAGGGTACCGGGGAGCTGTTTTTT.

J is TRBJ1-1 and V is TRBV5-1; D possibly corresponds to TRBD1 (5 bases). Germline assignment: CDR1 SGHRS and CDR2 YFSETQ. The CDR3 has 14 residues. V shed 4 bases and J shed 4 bases, with 14 bases lying between them. CDR3 residues: CASSPAGLGTEAFF. For the CDR3, the DNA is TGCGCCAGCAGCCCGGCGGGGCTGGGCACTGAAGCTTTCTTT.

The chain uses TRBV7-2 and TRBJ2-2, with 8 bases fitting TRBD1. The CDR3 runs 16 residues. CDR1 is SGHTA, CDR2 FQGNSA, per germline. Trimming at V came to 5 bases and at J to 5 bases, leaving 10 bases not matched to a gene. The CDR3 is CASSLVGTGSTGELFF. In DNA, the CDR3 is TGTGCCAGCAGCCTTGTAGGGACAGGTTCGACCGGGGAGCTGTTTTTT.

The chain carries TRBV30 and TRBJ2-1; no clear D. The CDR3 contains 13 residues. Germline assignment: CDR1 GTSNPN and CDR2 SVGIG (reference sequence). Trimming stripped 5 bases from V and 0 bases from J, with 8 bases between. Here the CDR3 reads CAWSGSSYNEQFF. CDR3 nucleotide sequence: TGTGCCTGGTCCGGTAGCTCCTACAATGAGCAGTTCTTC.

The rearrangement uses TRBV5-1 and TRBJ1-1; D gene ambiguous. Per the germline V gene, CDR1 is SGHRS and CDR2 is YFSETQ. The CDR3 loop spans 15 amino acids. The V and J ends lost 2 bases and 0 bases respectively, with 11 bases between them. As DNA, the CDR3 is TGCGCCAGCAGCTTAATAGGCGGACTGAACACTGAAGCTTTCTTT. Its protein product is CASSLIGGLNTEAFF.